This entry lists 17 T cell receptor beta chains sequenced from one sample in a study of cytomegalovirus exposure and HLA in healthy donors. PCR was performed using 60 Vbeta and 13 Jbeta primers. Some clones are missing from TCRdb's copy, which holds only in-frame ones; the method was immunoSEQ multiplex PCR. This sample has 150,000 to 200,000 clones; 86% occur once, and the top ten carry roughly 1.9%. The specimen was PBMCs. The source of these receptors is a woman between 18 and 29 years old in good health and CMV-seronegative.

V gene TRBV30 combines with J gene TRBJ1-4; D might be TRBD1 (5 bases). The V gene's germline CDR1 is GTSNPN and CDR2 SVGIG (reference sequence). The V end was cut by 1 base, the J end by 2 bases, with 14 bases between. The length of the CDR3 is 16 residues. The CDR3 DNA sequence: TGTGCCTGGAGTGCCCGGGGGGGGACGACTAATGAAAAACTGTTTTTT. This translates into CAWSARGGTTNEKLFF.

This rearrangement joins TRBV28 to TRBJ2-1; TRBD2 is a possible D gene (6 bases). Germline V lookup: CDR1 MDHEN, CDR2 SYDVKM. The CDR3 has 13 residues. V was clipped by 8 bases and J by 7 bases, with 15 bases between them. CDR3 nucleotides: TGTGCCAGCCCAGGAGGGCCCGGAAATGAGCAGTTCTTC. Its translation: CASPGGPGNEQFF.

The rearrangement joins TRBV5-4 to TRBJ2-5; the D gene is possibly TRBD1 (7 bases). The end of the DNA aligns better with TRBJ2-7, so the J call may be wrong. Germline V lookup: CDR1 SGHNT, CDR2 YYREEE (reference sequence). The CDR3 has 16 residues. Here the CDR3 reads CASSPLGGTASYEQYF. For the CDR3, the DNA is TGTGCCAGCAGCCCTCTAGGCGGGACAGCTTCCTACGAGCAGTACTTC.

In its sample, this clone was seen a few times. The chain combines TRBV4-1 with TRBJ1-2, with 7 bases identical to TRBD1. This CDR3 contains 15 residues. Germline CDR1 MGHRA, CDR2 YSYEKL. The ends lost 3 bases at V and 3 bases at J; junction bases unmatched: 7. The CDR3 is CASSHVDRDYYGYTF. CDR3 nucleotides: TGCGCCAGCAGCCACGTTGACAGGGATTACTATGGCTACACCTTC.

This clone was seen more than once but under ten times. The chain's CDR3 is CAVGGGGWSEKLFF. Written as DNA, the CDR3 is TGTGCCGTAGGGGGAGGGGGTTGGAGTGAAAAACTGTTTTTT. The V gene is TRBV25-1, the J gene TRBJ1-4; maybe TRBD1 (6 bases). The CDR3 runs 14 residues. Trimming left V 11 bases short and J 7 bases short, with 20 bases between. CDR1 MGHDK and CDR2 SYGVNS come from the germline V gene.

The rearrangement uses TRBV28 and TRBJ2-3, with D possibly TRBD2 on 6 matching bases. Germline V gene lookup returns CDR1 MDHEN and CDR2 SYDVKM. The CDR3 runs to 16 residues. V was trimmed by 5 bases and J by 3 bases, leaving 18 bases between them. The CDR3 region is CASSSAGIVGTDTQYF. The CDR3 nucleotides are TGTGCCAGCAGTAGTGCGGGGATTGTTGGTACAGATACGCAGTATTTT. Based on the CDR3 plus reference TRBV28 and TRBJ2-3, the full variable domain is DVKVTQSSRYLVKRTGEKVFLECVQDMDHENMFWYRQDPGLGLRLIYFSYDVKMKEKGDIPEGYSVSREKKERFSLILESASTNQTSMYLCASSSAGIVGTDTQYFGPGTRLTVL.

This clone occurred a few times. The genes are TRBV7-9 and TRBJ2-7, with D perhaps matching TRBD2 (5 bases). Per the germline V gene, CDR1 is SEHNR and CDR2 is FQNEAQ (reference sequence). The CDR3 has 13 amino acids. The V and J ends lost 5 bases and 3 bases respectively, with 11 bases between them. CDR3 coding DNA: TGTGCCAGCAGCCACGGACTTCGCTACGAGCAGTACTTC. Its protein product is CASSHGLRYEQYF.

Points on this clone: An end of the junction does not agree with germline; a read error may underlie this. Other DNA sequences within the sample encode an identical CDR3. This chain's CDR3 is CASMGSRPFSYEQYF. CDR3 nucleotides: TGTGCTAGCATGGGGAGCAGGCCCTTCTCCTACGAGCAGTACTTC. The rearrangement links TRBV27 to TRBJ2-7; TRBD2 might be the D (5 bases). This CDR3 has 15 amino acids. Germline CDR1 is MNHEY and CDR2 is SMNVEV (reference sequence).

This chain uses TRBV11-3 with TRBJ1-2; no firm D call. Germline V gives CDR1 SGHNT, CDR2 YENEEA. The CDR3 spans 20 residues. Trimming shortened V by 1 base and J by 4 bases, and 28 bases separated the two germline ends. CDR3 amino acids: CASSLGRSGKPSLTGYGYTF. The DNA for the CDR3 is TGTGCCAGCAGCTTAGGTAGAAGTGGTAAGCCCTCCCTTACGGGCTATGGCTACACCTTC. Full variable domain (rest looked up from reference TRBV11-3 and TRBJ1-2): EAGVVQSPRYKIIEKKQPVAFWCNPISGHNTLYWYLQNLGQGPELLIRYENEEAVDDSQLPKDRFSAERLKGVDSTLKIQPAELGDSAVYLCASSLGRSGKPSLTGYGYTFGSGTRLTVV.

The chain employs TRBV28 and TRBJ2-5, with TRBD1 matching 12 bases. Trimming at V came to 4 bases and at J to 4 bases, leaving 13 bases not matched to a gene. Germline V gives CDR1 MDHEN, CDR2 SYDVKM. The CDR3 has 18 residues. The CDR3 region is CASSSHGFGTGGRETQYF. The CDR3 coding sequence is TGTGCCAGCAGTTCACATGGTTTCGGGACAGGGGGCCGAGAGACCCAGTACTTC.

This chain uses TRBV7-9 with TRBJ2-1; perhaps TRBD2 as D (5 bases). This CDR3 region has 15 residues. V lost 7 bases and J 6 bases, leaving 19 bases between the germline ends. The germline V gene encodes CDR1 SEHNR and CDR2 FQNEAQ (reference sequence). CDR3 nucleotide sequence: TGTGCCAGCACCCTCGGAGGTGGCGGTCCCAATGAGCAGTTCTTC. This translates into CASTLGGGGPNEQFF.

A note on this clone: Mismatch with germline at one junction end may stem from a read error. The chain couples TRBV7-9 to TRBJ2-2, with D perhaps matching TRBD1 (6 bases). The CDR3 has 15 residues. Germline CDR1 is SEHNR and CDR2 is FQNEAQ (reference sequence). This chain's CDR3 is CSSSLGQRNTGELFF. The CDR3 DNA sequence: TGTTCCAGCAGCTTAGGACAGCGGAACACCGGGGAGCTGTTTTTT.

The genes are TRBV19 and TRBJ2-7; TRBD1 agrees at 9 bases. The CDR3 is 15 residues long. CDR1 and CDR2 from the germline V gene are LNHDA and SQIVND (reference sequence). The ends lost 0 bases at V and 2 bases at J; junction bases unmatched: 2. This chain's CDR3 is CASSIDRDRAYEQYF. The CDR3 DNA is TGTGCCAGTAGTATAGATAGGGACAGGGCCTACGAGCAGTACTTC.

V and J are TRBV19 and TRBJ1-5; TRBD1 is a possible D gene (5 bases). The CDR3 spans 13 residues. Germline assignment: CDR1 LNHDA and CDR2 SQIVND (reference sequence). Trimming shortened V by 3 bases and J by 5 bases, and 8 bases separated the two germline ends. As DNA, the CDR3 is TGTGCCAGTAGTATGGAAGGGGATCAGCCCCAGCATTTT. This sequence encodes CASSMEGDQPQHF. Supplemented by reference TRBV19 and TRBJ1-5, the full variable domain reads DGGITQSPKYLFRKEGQNVTLSCEQNLNHDAMYWYRQDPGQGLRLIYYSQIVNDFQKGDIAEGYSVSREKKESFPLTVTSAQKNPTAFYLCASSMEGDQPQHFGDGTRLSIL.

The rearrangement links TRBV19 to TRBJ2-1; 7 bases align to TRBD1. This CDR3 region has 14 residues. Per the germline V gene, CDR1 is LNHDA and CDR2 is SQIVND (reference sequence). V lost 8 bases and J lost 7; bases outside the gene matches: 11. The CDR3 region is CASSSGTENNEQFF. As DNA, the CDR3 is TGTGCCAGTTCTTCCGGGACAGAGAATAATGAGCAGTTCTTC.

This clone was seen only once. The chain combines TRBV7-2 with TRBJ2-5, with 7 positions matching TRBD1. J gave up 5 bases and V 5 bases, and 8 bases lay outside the gene matches. The CDR3 spans 14 residues. Germline values: CDR1 SGHTA, CDR2 FQGNSA. For the CDR3, the DNA is TGTGCCAGCAGCATCGACAGGGTGCGGGAGACCCAGTACTTC. This sequence encodes CASSIDRVRETQYF.

V and J are TRBV28 and TRBJ1-1, with D unclear. Germline CDR1 MDHEN, CDR2 SYDVKM. The CDR3 length is 13 residues. Trimming took off 5 bases at V and 0 bases at J, with 7 bases between the two ends. This CDR3 reads CASSLTLNTEAFF. The CDR3 region has the DNA TGTGCCAGCAGTCTGACACTGAACACTGAAGCTTTCTTT. The complete variable domain, with remaining parts taken from reference TRBV28 and TRBJ1-1, reads DVKVTQSSRYLVKRTGEKVFLECVQDMDHENMFWYRQDPGLGLRLIYFSYDVKMKEKGDIPEGYSVSREKKERFSLILESASTNQTSMYLCASSLTLNTEAFFGQGTRLTVV.